This TCR beta chain was recovered during a study of human T cells and chemical hapten exposure. Per the germline V gene, CDR1 is SQVTM and CDR2 is ANQGSEA. The V end lost 4 bases, the J end lost 2 bases, and 4 bases lay between the germline ends. This CDR3 comprises 11 residues. The time point denotes: pre-sensitization, week 0. Treatment of the sample: therapeutic diphenylcyclopropenone sensitization with weekly scalp DPC. This clonotype was counted ten times or more. Its antigen is as yet unknown. As the library was built, unique molecular identifiers were attached to individual cDNA molecules. A single record per CDR3 protein comes from TCRdb applying MiXCR to the RACE reads. Found here are about 180,000 distinct CDR3 sequences, 30% of them singletons; the top ten hold about 2.8%. Study-wide results and caveats: Positive correlation was observed between PT1 expanded TCR counts and patch test score. Having alopecia, donors may respond immunologically unlike healthy people.

J is TRBJ2-3 and V is TRBV29-1, with D unresolved. The material was whole blood, obtained in connection with sensitization to the hapten diphenylcyclopropenone (DPC). The source is a woman in her thirties with alopecia areata. Some clones in this sample may be carry-over from other donors' samples. The CDR3: CSVGHTDTQYF. Written as DNA, the CDR3 is TGCAGCGTTGGACACACAGATACGCAGTATTTT.